The next 10 T cell receptor beta chains were all read from a single sample in a study of T cells in Graves' hyperthyroidism and ophthalmopathy. RNA transcripts yielded amplified TCR beta CDR3 regions. During a first-round RT-PCR of the TCR CDR3, the HTBI primer set was used. MiXCR, run by TCRdb on the multiplex PCR reads, gives a single entry per CDR3 protein. The top ten hold around 21% of the sample, which has 300,000 to 450,000 distinct CDR3 sequences, roughly 14% seen once. The sample consisted of blood. Receptors were obtained from a man aged 25 to 40 with Graves' hyperthyroidism that later progressed to Graves' ophthalmopathy.

J is TRBJ2-1 and V is TRBV28, with 9 bases lining up with TRBD1. Germline V gives CDR1 MDHEN, CDR2 SYDVKM. Unmatched junction bases numbered 10, after V lost 7 bases and J lost 6 bases. This CDR3 spans 15 amino acids. The CDR3 region has the DNA TGTGCCAGCAACGATCCGGGACAGGGTTCCAATGAGCAGTTCTTC. Encoded protein: CASNDPGQGSNEQFF.

This clonotype was detected only a few times. The rearrangement joins TRBV5-8 to TRBJ1-4, with a weak D call TRBD1 (5 bases). Trimming removed 6 bases at V and 5 bases at J, with 20 bases between. The germline V gene has CDR1 SGHTS and CDR2 YDEGEE. This CDR3 has 16 amino acids. Here the CDR3 DNA reads TGTGCCAGCATCAAGATCGTAGGGGTTGCGAATGAAAAACTGTTTTTT. Amino acids: CASIKIVGVANEKLFF.

This clonotype was seen at least ten times. The rearrangement links TRBV12-3 or TRBV12-4 to TRBJ2-1; TRBD1 matches at 9 bases. After removal of 4 bases from V and 4 bases from J, the junction contained 5 bases not matched to a gene. The CDR3 runs to 15 residues. The CDR3 nucleotides read TGTGCCAGCAGTTCTACAGGGGGCAGGTACAATGAGCAGTTCTTC. This translates into CASSSTGGRYNEQFF.

Written as DNA, the CDR3 is TGTGCCAGCAGTGAAAGATCCGACGGGGGTATCTATGGCTACACCTTC. It encodes CASSERSDGGIYGYTF. V usage is TRBV6-1 and J usage is TRBJ1-2; a weak D match, TRBD1 (5 bases). Trimming pared 2 bases from V and 4 bases from J, leaving 17 bases between. There are 16 residues in the CDR3. Looked up from germline, CDR1 is MNHNS and CDR2 is SASEGT.

This clonotype was observed at least ten times. V and J are TRBV11-2 and TRBJ2-7; TRBD2 matches 7 bases. The CDR3 covers 13 residues. After removal of 2 bases from V and 6 bases from J, the junction contained 4 bases not matched to a gene. The germline CDR1 and CDR2 sequences are SGHAT and FQNNGV. This CDR3 is CASSLMSGGEQYF. The DNA of the CDR3 is TGTGCCAGCAGCTTAATGTCGGGGGGCGAGCAGTACTTC.

Ten or more counts support this clonotype. The rearrangement joins TRBV2 to TRBJ1-2; no clear D gene. The CDR3 loop spans 13 amino acids. The germline CDR1 and CDR2 sequences are SNHLY and FYNNEI. With 3 bases removed from V and 2 bases from J, the gap between germline ends came to 7 bases. The CDR3 nucleotides read TGTGCCAGCAGTGATGAAGCAAACTATGGCTACACCTTC. It is translated as CASSDEANYGYTF. The full variable domain, with the rest looked up from reference TRBV2 and TRBJ1-2, is EPEVTQTPSHQVTQMGQEVILRCVPISNHLYFYWYRQILGQKVEFLVSFYNNEISEKSEIFDDQFSVERPDGSNFTLKIRSTKLEDSAMYFCASSDEANYGYTFGSGTRLTVV.

The chain couples TRBV29-1 to TRBJ1-3; the D gene is possibly TRBD1 (5 bases). V lost 7 bases to trimming and J lost 2 bases, with 12 bases between them. The CDR3 length is 13 residues. Germline V gene lookup returns CDR1 SQVTM and CDR2 ANQGSEA. CDR3 in amino acids: CSALGGPGNTIYF. The CDR3 region has the DNA TGCAGCGCCCTCGGGGGACCTGGAAACACCATATATTTT.

This clonotype was seen many times. This rearrangement joins TRBV28 to TRBJ2-7, with TRBD1 matching 12 bases. V was clipped by 2 bases and J by 3 bases; unmatched bases: 5. The CDR3 covers 16 residues. CDR1 and CDR2 (germline): MDHEN, SYDVKM. The CDR3 here is CASSLTGTGGIYEQYF. In nucleotides, the CDR3 is TGTGCCAGCAGTTTAACCGGGACAGGGGGCATCTACGAGCAGTACTTC.

This chain links TRBV10-3 with TRBJ2-1, with 9 bases that match TRBD1. The CDR3 is made up of 14 amino acids. In germline, CDR1 is ENHRY, CDR2 SYGVKD. With 6 bases clipped from V and 6 bases from J, the junction kept 6 bases outside the gene matches. The CDR3 region has the DNA TGTGCCATCAGAGCCGGGACAGGGATCAATGAGCAGTTCTTC. It is translated as CAIRAGTGINEQFF.

The rearrangement joins TRBV19 to TRBJ2-3; 12 bases align to TRBD2. This CDR3 contains 17 residues. The ends lost 1 base at V and 1 base at J; junction bases unmatched: 3. Germline V CDR1 and CDR2: LNHDA, SQIVND (reference sequence). The CDR3 loop is CASSIARTSGGTDTQYF. CDR3 sequence (DNA): TGTGCCAGTAGTATAGCCCGGACTAGCGGGGGCACAGATACGCAGTATTTT.